The rows below give T cell receptor beta chains drawn from one sample of a study of blood T cell repertoires in COVID-19. Generated by immunoSEQ multiplex PCR, the TCRdb table keeps only in-frame clones and is missing some. The data hold about 210,000 clones, with more than 80% observed a single time. Sequences were obtained from PBMCs or T cells enriched from blood (not recorded which). The receptors stem from a middle-aged man who had recovered from COVID-19. The CDR3 runs from the conserved cysteine through the conserved F or W.

j_gene | v_gene | CDR3aa
TRBJ1-6 | TRBV30 | CAWSLGYNSPLHF
TRBJ2-7 | TRBV9 | CASSVDGLAGGASYF
TRBJ1-2 | TRBV6-5 | CASSPGQGSVYTF
TRBJ1-1 | TRBV28 | CASSLWRVNTEAFF
TRBJ1-2 | TRBV18 | CASSPSPGDYGYTF
TRBJ1-2 | TRBV24-1 | CATSDSDSDHFYGYTF
TRBJ1-1 | TRBV10-3 | CATTGTVNTEAFF
TRBJ1-1 | TRBV29-1 | CSVSTGQNTEAFF
TRBJ1-3 | TRBV9 | CASSVAQVPGNTIYF
TRBJ2-2 | TRBV19 | CASMRQGSINTGELFF
TRBJ1-2 | TRBV30 | CAWSVRPQQEGSF
TRBJ1-1 | TRBV7-2 | CASSPGGRASEAFF
TRBJ2-1 | TRBV10-2 | CASSGPGLAGERGNEQFF
TRBJ1-2 | TRBV5-1 | CASSFRDRGYGYTF
TRBJ1-5 | TRBV30 | CAWSVKGQGAVGQPQHF
TRBJ1-5 | TRBV18 | CASKQGTGQPQHF
TRBJ1-1 | TRBV6-5 | CASTLQGVNTEAFF
TRBJ2-3 | TRBV5-4 | CASSLSGGRPLTDTQYF
TRBJ1-2 | TRBV5-1 | CASSPGDRGYGYTF
TRBJ1-5 | TRBV24-1 | CATSDGGAATFQPQHF
TRBJ2-1 | TRBV5-8 | CASSSLELSSYNEQFF
TRBJ1-1 | TRBV21-1 | CASSKVVRIAPGDTEAFF
TRBJ1-6 | TRBV5-6 | CASSLGTSSGSPLHF
TRBJ1-1 | TRBV7-6 | CASRTGNTEAFF
TRBJ1-1 | TRBV2 | CASSESREGTEAFF
TRBJ2-7 | TRBV19 | CASSPDGLYEQYF
TRBJ1-2 | TRBV14 | CASSQVGGTNYGYTF
TRBJ2-1 | TRBV12-3/TRBV12-4 | CASTREYNEQFF
TRBJ2-7 | TRBV5-1 | CASSSGPGADYEQYF
TRBJ1-3 | TRBV7-9 | CASSLATDLGGNTIYF
TRBJ1-2 | TRBV19 | CASTFDRGPDGYTF
TRBJ2-2 | TRBV14 | CASSQVGQGIGELFF
TRBJ1-3 | TRBV3-1/TRBV3-2 | CASSHIRPGTGGNTIYF